Following are 22 T cell receptor beta chains from one sample sequenced in a study of cytomegalovirus exposure and HLA in healthy donors. The assay was immunoSEQ multiplex PCR, and TCRdb's table has in-frame clones only and misses some. The repertoire consists of about 58,000 clones, with more than 90% occurring once and the leading ten covering more than 0.85%. What was sequenced was PBMCs. These receptors were obtained from a man between 18 and 29 years old in good health and CMV-seronegative.

V usage is TRBV4-1 and J usage is TRBJ2-1; TRBD2 matches 9 bases. Per the germline V gene, CDR1 is MGHRA and CDR2 is YSYEKL. The CDR3 extends over 14 amino acids. J gave up 8 bases and V 6 bases, and 8 bases lay outside the gene matches. The CDR3 protein is CASRKAGGSYEQFF. For the CDR3, the DNA is TGCGCCAGCAGGAAAGCGGGAGGATCCTATGAGCAGTTCTTC.

The rearrangement joins TRBV5-4 to TRBJ2-3; maybe TRBD2 (6 bases). V dropped 5 bases and J dropped 3 bases, with 10 bases sitting between them. This CDR3 has 13 residues. The germline CDR1 and CDR2 sequences are SGHNT and YYREEE (reference sequence). CDR3 nucleotides: TGTGCCAGCAGTCCAGGGAGGACAGATACGCAGTATTTT. Encoded protein: CASSPGRTDTQYF.

The V and J genes are TRBV6-5 and TRBJ1-3, with 7 bases aligning to TRBD1. J gave up 2 bases and V 3 bases, and 4 bases lay outside the gene matches. CDR3 length: 15 residues. Germline V CDR1 and CDR2: MNHEY, SVGAGI. The CDR3 sequence: CASSYRGQAGNTIYF. The CDR3, as DNA: TGTGCCAGCAGTTATAGGGGGCAGGCTGGAAACACCATATATTTT.

This clone occurred once. V and J are TRBV11-1 and TRBJ2-3, with 9 nucleotides matching TRBD2. Germline loops: CDR1 SGHAT, CDR2 FQDESV (reference sequence). The CDR3 loop spans 16 amino acids. With V trimmed by 6 bases and J by 4 bases, 11 bases remained unmatched. The chain's CDR3 is CASRSQLTSGADTQYF. The CDR3 DNA reads TGTGCCAGCAGATCTCAACTGACTAGCGGTGCAGATACGCAGTATTTT.

V gene TRBV6-5 combines with J gene TRBJ2-7, with D perhaps matching TRBD2 (6 bases). This CDR3 spans 16 amino acids. Germline V gene data show CDR1 as MNHEY and CDR2 as SVGAGI. The V end was cut by 0 bases, the J end by 6 bases, with 18 bases between. The CDR3 is CASSYSSGTYPPEQYF. CDR3 DNA sequence: TGTGCCAGCAGTTACTCGAGTGGGACTTACCCTCCCGAGCAGTACTTC.

This chain joins TRBV5-6 and TRBJ2-7; 10 positions agree with TRBD2. Unmatched junction bases numbered 1, after V lost 0 bases and J lost 4 bases. The CDR3 loop spans 14 amino acids. Germline CDR1 and CDR2: SGHDT and YYEEEE. The CDR3 region is CASSLGTSGYEQYF. DNA of the CDR3: TGTGCCAGCAGCTTGGGGACTAGCGGTTACGAGCAGTACTTC.

J is TRBJ2-1 and V is TRBV15; D perhaps matches TRBD2 (6 bases). The germline V gene has CDR1 LNHNV and CDR2 YYDKDF (reference sequence). This CDR3 region has 13 residues. Trimming removed 2 bases from V and 6 bases from J, with 8 bases in between. CDR3: CATSRKTSNEQFF. DNA for the CDR3: TGTGCCACCAGCAGAAAGACTAGCAATGAGCAGTTCTTC.

This clone was seen once. This sequence joins TRBV29-1 and TRBJ2-1, with 14 bases lining up with TRBD2. Trimming removed 6 bases from V and 0 bases from J; junction bases left unmatched: 13. The germline gives CDR1 SQVTM, CDR2 ANQGSEA. The CDR3 consists of 19 residues. The CDR3 here is CSVSGTSGSRGGSYNEQFF. DNA for the CDR3: TGCAGCGTCTCCGGGACTAGCGGGAGTAGGGGTGGCTCCTACAATGAGCAGTTCTTC.

This chain joins TRBV28 and TRBJ2-7; D is ambiguous. Trimming cost V 4 bases and J 2 bases, with 9 bases left between them. The CDR3 spans 13 residues. The germline V gene encodes CDR1 MDHEN and CDR2 SYDVKM. The CDR3 loop is CASSSQAPYEQYF. In nucleotides, the CDR3 is TGTGCCAGCAGTTCTCAAGCTCCCTACGAGCAGTACTTC.

The CDR3 DNA sequence: TGCGCCAGCAGCTTGGGAGGAGGGGCAACTAATGAAAAACTGTTTTTT. Its translation: CASSLGGGATNEKLFF. The V and J genes are TRBV5-1 and TRBJ1-4, with D possibly matching TRBD1 (5 bases). The V gene lost 0 bases and the J gene lost 0 bases, with 9 bases spanning the gap. CDR3 length: 16 amino acids. Looked up from germline, CDR1 is SGHRS and CDR2 is YFSETQ. Supplemented by reference TRBV5-1 and TRBJ1-4, the full variable domain reads KAGVTQTPRYLIKTRGQQVTLSCSPISGHRSVSWYQQTPGQGLQFLFEYFSETQRNKGNFPGRFSGRQFSNSRSEMNVSTLELGDSALYLCASSLGGGATNEKLFFGSGTQLSVL.

The chain employs TRBV18 and TRBJ2-7, with 7 bases fitting TRBD1. The CDR3 has 14 amino acids. The ends lost 3 bases at V and 3 bases at J; junction bases unmatched: 5. Germline V lookup: CDR1 KGHSH, CDR2 LQKENI. The CDR3 DNA follows: TGTGCCAGCTCACCTGACAGGGCGCACTACGAGCAGTACTTC. This sequence encodes CASSPDRAHYEQYF.

The CDR3 protein is CASSGELGLPDTQYF. The CDR3 DNA is TGTGCCAGCAGCGGCGAACTAGGTTTACCGGATACGCAGTATTTT. V usage is TRBV9 and J usage is TRBJ2-3, with D perhaps matching TRBD2 (5 bases). CDR1 is SGDLS, CDR2 YYNGEE, per germline. V dropped 3 bases and J dropped 6 bases, with 17 bases sitting between them. The CDR3 covers 15 residues.

The rearrangement links TRBV27 to TRBJ1-1, with D possibly TRBD1 on 6 matching bases. CDR1 and CDR2 from the germline V gene are MNHEY and SMNVEV (reference sequence). The germline V and J ends were trimmed by 3 bases and 3 bases, with 8 bases remaining between them. CDR3 length: 13 amino acids. The CDR3 loop reads CASSLTGHTEAFF. CDR3 DNA: TGTGCCAGCAGTTTGACAGGCCACACTGAAGCTTTCTTT.

This sequence joins TRBV27 and TRBJ1-2; TRBD1 matches at 7 bases. Per the germline V gene, CDR1 is MNHEY and CDR2 is SMNVEV (reference sequence). This CDR3 has 13 amino acids. V trimming: 10 bases; J trimming: 5 bases; junction bases outside the gene matches: 10. CDR3 protein: CATKKTGSYGYTF. CDR3 DNA sequence: TGTGCCACCAAGAAGACAGGGAGTTATGGCTACACCTTC.

The chain has TRBV10-3 and TRBJ2-7, with 11 bases identical to TRBD1. Per germline, CDR1 ENHRY and CDR2 SYGVKD. Trimming removed 5 bases from V and 3 bases from J; junction bases left unmatched: 3. The CDR3 totals 14 residues. In DNA form, the CDR3 reads TGTGCCATCAGTCGGACAGGGGGCTTCTACGAGCAGTACTTC. This sequence encodes CAISRTGGFYEQYF.

The chain combines TRBV5-5 with TRBJ2-2; D is undetermined. The CDR3 has 14 amino acids. Looked up from germline, CDR1 is SGHKS and CDR2 is YYEKEE (reference sequence). Trimming shortened V by 0 bases and J by 5 bases, and 8 bases separated the two germline ends. In DNA, the CDR3 is TGTGCCAGCAGCTTGGCCCCGGAGACCGGGGAGCTGTTTTTT. Translated: CASSLAPETGELFF.

This clone has a single count. V and J are TRBV11-3 and TRBJ1-1; D gene ambiguous. CDR3 size: 14 residues. V lost 1 base and J lost 7, with 13 bases in between. The germline V gene has CDR1 SGHNT and CDR2 YENEEA. The CDR3 reads CASSLGQEELEAFF. The CDR3 nucleotides read TGTGCCAGCAGCTTAGGCCAGGAGGAACTTGAAGCTTTCTTT.

This sequence joins TRBV5-5 and TRBJ2-2; D might be TRBD2 (7 bases). The CDR3 loop spans 16 amino acids. Germline V CDR1 and CDR2: SGHKS, YYEKEE (reference sequence). The V gene lost 1 base and the J gene lost 7 bases, with 17 bases spanning the gap. The CDR3 region is CASSLSGGQGLGELFF. CDR3 DNA sequence: TGTGCCAGCAGCTTGTCGGGGGGTCAGGGGCTCGGGGAGCTGTTTTTT.

This chain links TRBV25-1 with TRBJ2-3; 14 bases match TRBD2. CDR3 length: 17 amino acids. CDR1 is MGHDK and CDR2 is SYGVNS in the germline V gene. After removal of 2 bases from V and 5 bases from J, the junction contained 6 bases not matched to a gene. CDR3 sequence reads: CASSEQTSGRAQDTQYF. DNA of the CDR3: TGTGCCAGCAGTGAACAGACTAGCGGGAGGGCCCAAGATACGCAGTATTTT. Combining the CDR3 with reference TRBV25-1 and TRBJ2-3 gives the whole variable domain EADIYQTPRYLVIGTGKKITLECSQTMGHDKMYWYQQDPGMELHLIHYSYGVNSTEKGDLSSESTVSRIRTEHFPLTLESARPSHTSQYLCASSEQTSGRAQDTQYFGPGTRLTVL.

The V gene is TRBV19, the J gene TRBJ2-7, with 9 bases matching TRBD1. The length of the CDR3 is 14 residues. Germline lookup yields CDR1 LNHDA and CDR2 SQIVND (reference sequence). V shed 5 bases and J 6 bases; nucleotides not matched to a gene: 8. The CDR3 DNA follows: TGTGCCAGTAGTCTGACCGGGACAGGGCGCGAGCAGTACTTC. This codes for CASSLTGTGREQYF. The whole variable domain, filled in from reference TRBV19 and TRBJ2-7, reads DGGITQSPKYLFRKEGQNVTLSCEQNLNHDAMYWYRQDPGQGLRLIYYSQIVNDFQKGDIAEGYSVSREKKESFPLTVTSAQKNPTAFYLCASSLTGTGREQYFGPGTRLTVT.

This chain links TRBV28 with TRBJ2-3, with 7 bases matching TRBD2. Germline trimming cut 6 bases from V and 4 bases from J; bases unmatched to any gene: 13. Germline V gives CDR1 MDHEN, CDR2 SYDVKM. This CDR3 region has 16 residues. The CDR3 coding sequence is TGTGCCAGCAGCCCCGGTGGGGGGGTAATCCCAGATACGCAGTATTTT. Encoded protein: CASSPGGGVIPDTQYF.

The chain has TRBV5-6 and TRBJ1-1; a possible D gene is TRBD1 (5 bases). V lost 3 bases and J lost 4, with 10 bases in between. Germline CDR1 SGHDT, CDR2 YYEEEE. The CDR3 is 13 amino acids. The CDR3 sequence: CASSSREGTEAFF. The DNA for the CDR3 is TGTGCCAGCAGCTCCAGGGAGGGCACTGAAGCTTTCTTT.